Listed here are 32 T cell receptor beta chains from one sample, sequenced in a study of metastatic and nonmetastatic thyroid tumors. Ahead of thyroid surgery, no patient had received treatment of any kind. TCRdb ran MiXCR on the PCR reads. The sample holds approximately 6,400 clones; approximately 34% are singletons and the top ten take roughly 20%. The specimen was tumor tissue. The source of these receptors is a female donor with papillary thyroid cancer or a benign thyroid nodule (not recorded which). Some clones in this sample may be carry-over from other donors' samples.

The CDR3 nucleotides read TGTGCCAGCAGTCAACCCCAATTCGGAGCAGATACGCAGTATTTT. Amino acids: CASSQPQFGADTQYF. The chain joins TRBV28 to TRBJ2-3, with D hard to call. Per germline, CDR1 MDHEN and CDR2 SYDVKM. The CDR3 sequence is 15 residues long. Trimming left V 5 bases short and J 4 bases short, with 16 bases between.

The chain couples TRBV5-8 to TRBJ2-7, with D unclear. This CDR3 spans 13 amino acids. The germline V gene has CDR1 SGHTS and CDR2 YDEGEE. V was pared by 5 bases and J by 2 bases, with 11 bases between. The CDR3 sequence: CASSYSRTYEQYF. The DNA of the CDR3 is TGTGCCAGCAGTTACAGTCGCACCTACGAGCAGTACTTC.

The chain carries TRBV5-1 and TRBJ2-2; D gene ambiguous. Looked up from germline, CDR1 is SGHRS and CDR2 is YFSETQ. Trimming stripped 4 bases from V and 2 bases from J, with 6 bases between. The CDR3 runs to 13 residues. CDR3 amino acids: CASSTANTGELFF. As DNA, the CDR3 is TGCGCCAGCAGCACGGCCAACACCGGGGAGCTGTTTTTT.

Relative to its sample, this clone is medium-sized. CDR3 sequence (DNA): TGTGCCAGCTCCGCGACCTTAGCGGGGGATTACTACGAGCAGTACTTC. Translation gives CASSATLAGDYYEQYF. The chain uses TRBV28 and TRBJ2-7; TRBD2 aligns across 9 bases. This CDR3 spans 16 amino acids. Germline CDR1 is MDHEN and CDR2 is SYDVKM. J gave up 3 bases and V 8 bases, and 14 bases lay outside the gene matches.

This clone counts as medium-sized. The chain uses TRBV7-3 and TRBJ2-3; D is possibly TRBD1 or TRBD2 (5 bases each). Germline loops: CDR1 SGHTA, CDR2 FQGTGA. The germline V and J ends were trimmed by 5 bases and 11 bases, with 23 bases remaining between them. This CDR3 is 15 amino acids long. This chain's CDR3 is CASSPQSGTNHMQYF. CDR3 nucleotide sequence: TGTGCCAGCAGCCCGCAATCCGGGACCAACCACATGCAGTATTTT.

This clone was counted only a few times. The V gene is TRBV6-5, the J gene TRBJ2-1, with D hard to call. The CDR3 runs 13 residues. CDR1 and CDR2 from the germline V gene are MNHEY and SVGAGI. V was trimmed by 2 bases and J by 13 bases, leaving 15 bases between them. CDR3 in amino acids: CASSYGVAGPQFF. CDR3 DNA sequence: TGTGCCAGCAGTTACGGGGTAGCAGGTCCACAGTTCTTC.

The CDR3 DNA is TGTGCCAGCAGTCCTACGGGGGTATCCTACGAGCAGTACTTC. Its protein is CASSPTGVSYEQYF. The gene calls are TRBV28 and TRBJ2-7, with a tentative D call TRBD2 (6 bases). The germline gives CDR1 MDHEN, CDR2 SYDVKM. This CDR3 has 14 residues. V was shortened by 5 bases and J by 1 base, with 12 bases between the two germline ends.

This chain joins TRBV7-8 and TRBJ2-5; tentatively, D is TRBD2 (6 bases). Germline lookup yields CDR1 SGHVS and CDR2 FQNEAQ. The CDR3 runs 13 residues. Trimming took off 4 bases at V and 4 bases at J, with 10 bases between the two ends. For the CDR3, the DNA is TGTGCCAGCAGCTGGGACTTACGAGAGACCCAGTACTTC. Translation: CASSWDLRETQYF.

The chain carries TRBV11-2 and TRBJ2-2; 9 bases map to TRBD2. The V and J ends lost 2 bases and 4 bases, in that order; junction bases with no gene match: 5. Looked up from germline, CDR1 is SGHAT and CDR2 is FQNNGV. The CDR3 is 16 residues long. DNA of the CDR3: TGTGCCAGCAGCTTAAGATGGCGGGAGGGCACCGGGGAGCTGTTTTTT. Protein: CASSLRWREGTGELFF.

This clone was found many times. The J gene is TRBJ2-2, the V gene TRBV29-1, with D perhaps TRBD1 (5 bases). In germline, CDR1 is SQVTM, CDR2 ANQGSEA. The CDR3 covers 13 residues. Trimming left V 5 bases short and J 0 bases short, with 7 bases between. For the CDR3, the DNA is TGCAGCGTTCAGGGTTCGAACACCGGGGAGCTGTTTTTT. This sequence encodes CSVQGSNTGELFF.

In the case of this clone: The same CDR3 arises from other DNA sequences in this sample as well. The rearrangement uses TRBV6-5 and TRBJ2-2; weak D call: TRBD2 (6 bases). The CDR3 sequence is 17 residues long. Germline loops: CDR1 MNHEY, CDR2 SVGAGI. V lost 7 bases, J lost 7 bases, and 25 bases lay in between. In DNA, the CDR3 is TGTGCCAGCATTTTCAATGGACCGGGGAGGTTGGTCGGGGAGCTGTTTTTT. Translated, it gives CASIFNGPGRLVGELFF.

This clone was recorded many times. This rearrangement joins TRBV11-2 to TRBJ2-7, with D possibly matching TRBD2 (6 bases). The CDR3 sequence is 15 residues long. Germline assignment: CDR1 SGHAT and CDR2 FQNNGV. V lost 1 base and J lost 2, with 12 bases in between. CDR3 loop: CASSLVGSKAYEQYF. Written as DNA, the CDR3 is TGTGCCAGCAGCTTAGTCGGGAGTAAGGCCTACGAGCAGTACTTC.

In this sample, this clone turned up a few times. The chain couples TRBV6-4 to TRBJ2-3, with D perhaps matching TRBD1 (6 bases). Germline CDR1 and CDR2: MRHNA and SNTAGT. This CDR3 spans 15 amino acids. The V gene lost 5 bases and the J gene lost 1 base, with 13 bases spanning the gap. This CDR3 reads CASSPQGQRTDTQYF. Here the CDR3 DNA reads TGTGCCAGCAGTCCGCAGGGACAACGCACAGATACGCAGTATTTT.

There are a few counts of this clone. This may be a read error, as it is one base from a much larger clone. V is TRBV27 and J is TRBJ1-6; D is perhaps TRBD1 (6 bases). The CDR3 contains 17 residues. Germline V gene sequence: CDR1 MNHEY, CDR2 SMNVEV (reference sequence). CDR3 coding DNA: TGTGCCAGCAGTTTCACGGGGGGCCGATGGTATAATTCACCCCTCCGCTTT. Its protein is CASSFTGGRWYNSPLRF.

This sequence joins TRBV5-1 and TRBJ2-1, with 13 nucleotides matching TRBD2. There are 17 residues in the CDR3. Germline assignment: CDR1 SGHRS and CDR2 YFSETQ. V lost 6 bases to trimming and J lost 8 bases; unmatched junction nucleotides: 14. The CDR3 DNA reads TGCGCCAGCACCCCCCTAACTAGCGGGAGGGTTTTTGATGAGCAGTTCTTC. This encodes CASTPLTSGRVFDEQFF.

The V call is TRBV12-3 or TRBV12-4, the J call TRBJ2-1; weak D call: TRBD2 (5 bases). The CDR3 sequence is 14 residues long. V was clipped by 7 bases and J by 4 bases, with 14 bases between them. The CDR3 DNA reads TGTGCCAGCATGCCGGGAAGATCTTACAATGAGCAGTTCTTC. It encodes CASMPGRSYNEQFF.

This clone rates as medium-sized. The chain is built from TRBV20-1 and TRBJ2-2, with 10 positions matching TRBD2. The CDR3 is 14 amino acids. V lost 2 bases to trimming and J lost 7 bases; unmatched junction nucleotides: 4. Germline V gives CDR1 DFQATT, CDR2 SNEGSKA (reference sequence). The CDR3: CSARTSGARGELFF. The DNA for the CDR3 is TGCAGTGCTAGAACTAGCGGGGCTCGCGGGGAGCTGTTTTTT.

The rearrangement uses TRBV20-1 and TRBJ2-5; 7 bases align to TRBD1. The CDR3 consists of 14 residues. With 5 bases clipped from V and 7 bases from J, the junction kept 13 bases outside the gene matches. Germline V gene sequence: CDR1 DFQATT, CDR2 SNEGSKA (reference sequence). This chain's CDR3 is CSAGLVDRSGTQYF. The CDR3 region has the DNA TGCAGTGCTGGACTGGTGGACAGGTCGGGGACCCAGTACTTC.

Here the CDR3 reads CASSLQGGGRNEQFF. The CDR3 nucleotides read TGTGCCAGCAGTCTCCAGGGTGGTGGAAGAAATGAGCAGTTCTTC. This chain joins TRBV27 and TRBJ2-1, with D tentatively TRBD1 (5 bases). The V end was cut by 5 bases, the J end by 7 bases, with 18 bases between. The germline gives CDR1 MNHEY, CDR2 SMNVEV (reference sequence). The CDR3 has 15 amino acids.

With respect to this clone: One end of the junction fails to match germline, which may point to a read error. The identical CDR3 is also encoded by other nucleotide sequences in the sample. The chain employs TRBV11-2 and TRBJ2-3, with 10 bases lining up with TRBD2. Germline CDR1 is SGHAT and CDR2 is FQNNGV. This CDR3 is built from 15 residues. CDR3 bases: TGTGCCAGCAGCTCTGGACTAGCGGTGACAGATACGCAGTATTTC. Its translation: CASSSGLAVTDTQYF.

V is TRBV5-1 and J is TRBJ2-5; a weak D match, TRBD1 (6 bases). The germline V and J ends were trimmed by 0 bases and 0 bases, with 6 bases remaining between them. Germline-derived CDR1 and CDR2 are SGHRS and YFSETQ. The CDR3 is 14 amino acids. The CDR3 DNA sequence: TGCGCCAGCAGCTTGGGGGACAACCAAGAGACCCAGTACTTC. Its translation is CASSLGDNQETQYF.

The rearrangement joins TRBV27 to TRBJ2-2; 7 nucleotides align to TRBD1. CDR1 MNHEY and CDR2 SMNVEV come from the germline V gene (reference sequence). V dropped 6 bases and J dropped 4; count of bases not matched to a gene: 5. The CDR3 has 14 residues. CDR3 loop: CASRSGTATGELFF. The CDR3, as DNA: TGTGCCAGCAGATCCGGGACAGCCACCGGGGAGCTGTTTTTT.

As to this clone: Compared with germline, one end of the junction differs, possibly owing to a read error. The chain employs TRBV2 and TRBJ2-3; D is unresolved. Germline assignment: CDR1 SNHLY and CDR2 FYNNEI. This CDR3 region has 13 residues. The CDR3 is CASQQTSTDSQEF. The DNA of the CDR3 is TGTGCCAGCCAACAAACTTCAACAGATTCGCAGGAGTTT.

This clone was observed a handful of times. The rearrangement joins TRBV6-1 to TRBJ2-1; D remains ambiguous. V was pared by 3 bases and J by 0 bases, with 6 bases between. The germline V gene has CDR1 MNHNS and CDR2 SASEGT. This CDR3 comprises 14 residues. The CDR3 sequence is CASSEISSYNEQFF. The CDR3 nucleotides read TGTGCCAGCAGTGAGATCAGCTCCTACAATGAGCAGTTCTTC.

By frequency in the sample, this clone is medium-sized. The chain combines TRBV5-6 with TRBJ2-3, with 7 bases that match TRBD1. Germline V CDR1 and CDR2: SGHDT, YYEEEE. V lost 4 bases, J lost 5 bases, and 10 bases stayed unmatched. This CDR3 contains 15 residues. CDR3 loop: CASSIAWDREDTQYF. As DNA, the CDR3 is TGTGCCAGCAGCATCGCCTGGGACAGAGAAGATACGCAGTATTTT.

The chain uses TRBV7-6 and TRBJ2-5; D gene unclear. The V and J ends lost 1 base and 2 bases respectively, with 5 bases between them. The germline V gene encodes CDR1 SGHVS and CDR2 FNYEAQ. The CDR3 runs 13 residues. CDR3 sequence: CASSLGIQETQYF. CDR3 nucleotides: TGTGCCAGCAGCTTAGGTATACAAGAGACCCAGTACTTC.

Only a few counts were recorded for this clone. V usage is TRBV12-3 or TRBV12-4 and J usage is TRBJ2-7, with D maybe TRBD2 (6 bases). V lost 6 bases to trimming and J lost 4 bases, with 13 bases between them. This CDR3 comprises 13 residues. This CDR3 reads CASSLVGRYEQYF. CDR3 sequence (DNA): TGTGCCAGCAGCCTGGTAGGGAGGTACGAGCAGTACTTC.

This clone was counted many times. J is TRBJ1-5 and V is TRBV5-6; TRBD1 might be the D (5 bases). Germline-derived CDR1 and CDR2 are SGHDT and YYEEEE. The CDR3 consists of 15 residues. V dropped 0 bases and J dropped 6 bases, with 13 bases sitting between them. This CDR3 reads CASSLGGIGSQPQHF. As DNA, the CDR3 is TGTGCCAGCAGCTTGGGGGGGATTGGTAGTCAGCCCCAGCATTTT.

As concerns this clone: One junction end does not reproduce the germline sequence, and a read error may be involved. This chain links TRBV20-1 with TRBJ2-1, with TRBD2 matching 9 bases. The length of the CDR3 is 15 residues. From germline, CDR1 is DFQATT and CDR2 SNEGSKA (reference sequence). The CDR3 region has the DNA TGCAGTGCCCTAGACTATGGAGCGGGAGGAAGAGAGCAGCTCTTC. This encodes CSALDYGAGGREQLF.

This clone was detected once. A much larger clone differs by one base, so this may be a read error. The genes are TRBV30 and TRBJ2-7; D is perhaps TRBD1 (6 bases). Germline-derived CDR1 and CDR2 are GTSNPN and SVGIG (reference sequence). The CDR3 consists of 13 residues. The CDR3 nucleotides are TGTGTCTGGAGGCGACAGGAGACCTACGAGCAGTACTTC. It is translated as CVWRRQETYEQYF.

The chain couples TRBV28 to TRBJ1-1; D gene uncertain. The CDR3 sequence is 14 residues long. Germline V gives CDR1 MDHEN, CDR2 SYDVKM. V was clipped by 2 bases and J by 0 bases, with 7 bases between them. CDR3 nucleotide sequence: TGTGCCAGCAGTTTAAGCGGAATGAACACTGAAGCTTTCTTT. Translated, it gives CASSLSGMNTEAFF.

The V gene is TRBV5-6, the J gene TRBJ1-1; D remains unclear. CDR1 and CDR2 from the germline V gene are SGHDT and YYEEEE. Trimming removed 1 base at V and 1 base at J, with 8 bases between. The CDR3 runs to 14 residues. CDR3 sequence (DNA): TGTGCCAGCAGCTTGTGGGGTGAGAACACTGAAGCTTTCTTT. This encodes CASSLWGENTEAFF.